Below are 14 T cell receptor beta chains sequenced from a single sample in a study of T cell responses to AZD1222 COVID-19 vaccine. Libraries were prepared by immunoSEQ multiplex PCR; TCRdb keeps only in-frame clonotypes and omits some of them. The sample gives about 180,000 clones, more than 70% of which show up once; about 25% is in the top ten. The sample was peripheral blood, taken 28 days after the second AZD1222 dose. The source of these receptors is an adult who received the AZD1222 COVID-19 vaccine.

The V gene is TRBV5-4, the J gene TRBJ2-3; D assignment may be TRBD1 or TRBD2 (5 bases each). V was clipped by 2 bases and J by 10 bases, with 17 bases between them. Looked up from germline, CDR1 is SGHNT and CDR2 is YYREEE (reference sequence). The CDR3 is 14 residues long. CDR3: CASSFKAGSTPQYF. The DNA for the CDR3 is TGTGCCAGCAGCTTTAAGGCAGGGAGTACCCCGCAGTATTTT.

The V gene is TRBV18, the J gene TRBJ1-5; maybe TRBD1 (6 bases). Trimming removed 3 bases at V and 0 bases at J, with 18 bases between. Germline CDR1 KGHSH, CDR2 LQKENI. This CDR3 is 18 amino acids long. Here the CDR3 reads CASSPGLVSTGSNQPQHF. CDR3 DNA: TGTGCCAGCTCACCGGGTCTTGTGTCGACAGGTAGCAATCAGCCCCAGCATTTT.

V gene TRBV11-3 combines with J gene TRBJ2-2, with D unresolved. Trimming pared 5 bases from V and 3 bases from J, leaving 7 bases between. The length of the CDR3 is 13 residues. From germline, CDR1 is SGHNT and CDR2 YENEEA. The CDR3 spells CASSPGDTGELFF. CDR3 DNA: TGTGCCAGCAGCCCTGGGGACACCGGGGAGCTGTTTTTT.

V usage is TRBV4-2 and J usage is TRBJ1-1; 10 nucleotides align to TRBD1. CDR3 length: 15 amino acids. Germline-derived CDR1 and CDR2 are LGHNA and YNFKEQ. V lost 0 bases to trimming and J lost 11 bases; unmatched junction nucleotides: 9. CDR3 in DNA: TGTGCCAGCAGCCAAGAAGCCTGGACAGGGGGAGAGGCTTTCTTT. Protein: CASSQEAWTGGEAFF.

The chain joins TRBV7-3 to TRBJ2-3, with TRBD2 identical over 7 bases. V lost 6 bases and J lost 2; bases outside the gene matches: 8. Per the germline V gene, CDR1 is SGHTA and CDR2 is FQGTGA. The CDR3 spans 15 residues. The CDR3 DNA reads TGTGCCAGCAGTTCCGGGGGGACCTACACAGATACGCAGTATTTT. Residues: CASSSGGTYTDTQYF.

The CDR3 coding sequence is TGCGCCAGCAGCGCCACTAGCGGGAAGGCCGGGGAGCTGTTTTTT. Amino acid sequence: CASSATSGKAGELFF. The chain couples TRBV10-2 to TRBJ2-2; 10 nucleotides align to TRBD2. The trim removed 6 bases at V and 6 bases at J, leaving 7 bases unmatched. Looked up from germline, CDR1 is WSHSY and CDR2 is SAAADI. There are 15 residues in the CDR3.

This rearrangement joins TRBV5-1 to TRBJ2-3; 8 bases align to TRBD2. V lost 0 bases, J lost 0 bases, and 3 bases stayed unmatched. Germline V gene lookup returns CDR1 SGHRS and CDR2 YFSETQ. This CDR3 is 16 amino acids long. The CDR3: CASSLVGRASTDTQYF. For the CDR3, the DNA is TGCGCCAGCAGCTTGGTCGGGAGGGCTAGCACAGATACGCAGTATTTT.

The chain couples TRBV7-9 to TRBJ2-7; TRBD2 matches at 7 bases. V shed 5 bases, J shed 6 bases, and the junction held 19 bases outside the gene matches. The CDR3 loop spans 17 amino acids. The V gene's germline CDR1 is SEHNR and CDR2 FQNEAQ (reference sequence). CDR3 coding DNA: TGTGCCAGCAGCGGAAGGCCGACTAGCTTGGGTCCGGGCGAGCAGTACTTC. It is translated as CASSGRPTSLGPGEQYF. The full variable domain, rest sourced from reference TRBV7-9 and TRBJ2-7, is DTGVSQNPRHKITKRGQNVTFRCDPISEHNRLYWYRQTLGQGPEFLTYFQNEAQLEKSRLLSDRFSAERPKGSFSTLEIQRTEQGDSAMYLCASSGRPTSLGPGEQYFGPGTRLTVT.

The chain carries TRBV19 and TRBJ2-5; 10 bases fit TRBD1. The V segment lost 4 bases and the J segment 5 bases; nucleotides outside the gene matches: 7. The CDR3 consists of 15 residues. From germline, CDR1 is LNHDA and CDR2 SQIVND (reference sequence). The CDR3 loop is CASSTGQGVYETQYF. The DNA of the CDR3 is TGTGCCAGTAGTACCGGACAGGGGGTCTATGAGACCCAGTACTTC.

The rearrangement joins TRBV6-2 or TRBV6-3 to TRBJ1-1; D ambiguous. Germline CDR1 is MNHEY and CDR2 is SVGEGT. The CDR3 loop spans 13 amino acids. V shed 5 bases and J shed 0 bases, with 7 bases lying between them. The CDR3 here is CASSLELNTEAFF. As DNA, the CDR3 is TGTGCCAGCAGTCTGGAACTGAACACTGAAGCTTTCTTT.

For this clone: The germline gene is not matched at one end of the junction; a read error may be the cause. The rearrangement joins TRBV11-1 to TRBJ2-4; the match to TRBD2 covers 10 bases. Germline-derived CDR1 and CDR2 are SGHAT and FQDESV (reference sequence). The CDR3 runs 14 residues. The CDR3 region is CASSLAGALNIQYF. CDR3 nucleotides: TGTGCCAGCAGCCTAGCGGGAGCCCTCAACATTCAGTACTTC.

The DNA of the CDR3 is TGTGCCAGCAGTTTGGTAGGCAGGGCGGGAGCTGGCTACACCTTC. Translated, it gives CASSLVGRAGAGYTF. The chain couples TRBV28 to TRBJ1-2; possible D gene TRBD1, 5 bases. Germline V gene lookup returns CDR1 MDHEN and CDR2 SYDVKM. Between the trimmed V and J ends, which lost 3 bases and 7 bases, there was a span of 18 bases. The CDR3 extends over 15 amino acids.

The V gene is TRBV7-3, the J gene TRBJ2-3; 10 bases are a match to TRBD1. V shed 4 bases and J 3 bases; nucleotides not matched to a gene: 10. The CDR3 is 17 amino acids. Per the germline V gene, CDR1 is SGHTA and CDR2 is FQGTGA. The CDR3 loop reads CASSSNPGQGRTDTQYF. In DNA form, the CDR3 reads TGTGCCAGCAGCTCCAACCCGGGACAGGGGAGGACAGATACGCAGTATTTT.

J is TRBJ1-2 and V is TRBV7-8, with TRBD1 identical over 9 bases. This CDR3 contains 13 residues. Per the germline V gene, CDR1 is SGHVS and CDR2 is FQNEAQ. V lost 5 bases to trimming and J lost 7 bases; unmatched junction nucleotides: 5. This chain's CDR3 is CASSLKDRGGYTF. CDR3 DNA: TGTGCCAGCAGCCTGAAGGACAGGGGTGGCTACACCTTC. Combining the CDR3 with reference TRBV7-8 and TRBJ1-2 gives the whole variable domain GAGVSQSPRYKVAKRGQDVALRCDPISGHVSLFWYQQALGQGPEFLTYFQNEAQLDKSGLPSDRFFAERPEGSVSTLKIQRTQQEDSAVYLCASSLKDRGGYTFGSGTRLTVV.